This T cell receptor beta chain was identified during a study of T cells in Graves' hyperthyroidism and ophthalmopathy. Overall study results and limits: The model made its ophthalmopathy prediction, and onset followed a median approximately six months later.

Diagnoses were made from clinical symptoms, serum measures (thyroxine and TRAb), thyroid ultrasound and orbital computed tomography. With 3 bases removed from V and 10 bases from J, the gap between germline ends came to 7 bases. Looked up from germline, CDR1 is MNHEY and CDR2 is SMNVEV (reference sequence). The CDR3 runs to 12 residues. RNA transcripts yielded amplified TCR beta CDR3 regions. HTBI primers were employed in a first-round RT-PCR of the TCR CDR3. Using its own MiXCR run on the multiplex PCR reads, TCRdb lists one record per CDR3 protein. The sample has a few hundred thousand distinct CDR3 sequences; about half are singletons. This clonotype was seen repeatedly, ten times or more. The target antigen is unknown.

The chain joins TRBV27 to TRBJ1-6; D gene unclear. The sample comprised peripheral blood or thyroid tissue (not recorded which). This TCR was recovered from an adult woman with Graves' disease, either hyperthyroidism or ophthalmopathy (not recorded which). Here the CDR3 DNA reads TGTGCCAGCAGTTTTCAGTCGTCACCCCTCCACTTT. It translates to CASSFQSSPLHF.